This entry lists 7 T cell receptor beta chains sequenced from one sample in a study of T cell responses to AZD1222 COVID-19 vaccine. Clones were read by immunoSEQ multiplex PCR, and TCRdb kept only the in-frame ones, dropping some. Of 150,000 or so clones detected, roughly 94% appear once; the ten largest clones hold under 1.2%. This material consisted of peripheral blood, taken 28 days after the second AZD1222 dose. The receptors were sampled from an adult who received the AZD1222 COVID-19 vaccine.

In the case of this clone: One junction end does not reproduce the germline sequence, and a read error may be involved. The V gene is TRBV7-7, the J gene TRBJ1-3; no firm D call. This CDR3 comprises 15 residues. CDR1 is SSHAT, CDR2 FNYEAQ, per germline (reference sequence). The CDR3 coding sequence is TGTGCTAGCAGCTTCGACAATGGTCCTGGAAACACCATATATTTT. This codes for CASSFDNGPGNTIYF.

The rearrangement uses TRBV5-6 and TRBJ1-2; D is uncertain. Between the trimmed V and J ends, which lost 3 bases and 7 bases, there was a span of 10 bases. Germline values: CDR1 SGHDT, CDR2 YYEEEE. The CDR3 length is 12 residues. The CDR3 DNA is TGTGCCAGCAGCTCGGCACGAGTTGGCTACACCTTC. This sequence encodes CASSSARVGYTF.

For the CDR3, the DNA is TGCGCCAGCAGCCCTGACAGGGCTGGAAACACCATATATTTT. Translating it yields CASSPDRAGNTIYF. The chain links TRBV5-1 to TRBJ1-3, with 7 bases lining up with TRBD1. The CDR3 runs to 14 residues. CDR1 and CDR2 from the germline V gene are SGHRS and YFSETQ. Trimming took 4 bases from V and 2 from J; bases not matched to a gene: 3.

The genes are TRBV14 and TRBJ1-2; D is unclear. V dropped 4 bases and J dropped 6 bases, with 12 bases sitting between them. CDR3 size: 13 residues. Germline V gene lookup returns CDR1 SGHDN and CDR2 FVKESK. The CDR3 is CASSRRSLDGYTF. CDR3 nucleotides: TGTGCCAGCAGCCGACGATCGCTTGATGGCTACACCTTC.

This rearrangement joins TRBV19 to TRBJ2-1; 8 positions match TRBD2. The trim removed 5 bases at V and 5 bases at J, leaving 5 bases unmatched. CDR3 length: 14 residues. Germline V gene lookup returns CDR1 LNHDA and CDR2 SQIVND (reference sequence). Here the CDR3 reads CASSLGLGDNEQFF. In nucleotides, the CDR3 is TGTGCCAGTAGTCTGGGACTAGGGGACAATGAGCAGTTCTTC. The complete variable domain, with remaining parts taken from reference TRBV19 and TRBJ2-1, reads DGGITQSPKYLFRKEGQNVTLSCEQNLNHDAMYWYRQDPGQGLRLIYYSQIVNDFQKGDIAEGYSVSREKKESFPLTVTSAQKNPTAFYLCASSLGLGDNEQFFGPGTRLTVL.

In regard to this clone: The identical CDR3 is also encoded by other nucleotide sequences in the sample. This rearrangement joins TRBV19 to TRBJ1-5; 10 bases are a match to TRBD1. Germline V CDR1 and CDR2: LNHDA, SQIVND (reference sequence). This CDR3 has 14 amino acids. J was trimmed by 2 bases and V by 5 bases; bases with no gene match: 0. Written as DNA, the CDR3 is TGTGCCAGTAGTGGGACAGGGGGCAATCAGCCCCAGCATTTT. This gives the protein CASSGTGGNQPQHF. The complete variable domain, with remaining parts taken from reference TRBV19 and TRBJ1-5, reads DGGITQSPKYLFRKEGQNVTLSCEQNLNHDAMYWYRQDPGQGLRLIYYSQIVNDFQKGDIAEGYSVSREKKESFPLTVTSAQKNPTAFYLCASSGTGGNQPQHFGDGTRLSIL.

This chain connects TRBV2 to TRBJ1-2; D is undetermined. Germline CDR1 SNHLY, CDR2 FYNNEI. V lost 8 bases to trimming and J lost 4 bases, with 8 bases between them. The CDR3 spans 11 residues. The CDR3 is CASPDLYGYTF. The CDR3 DNA reads as TGTGCCAGCCCGGACCTCTATGGCTACACCTTC.